This record looks at one T cell receptor (beta chain) sequence and its context. Clones were sequenced by immunoSEQ multiplex PCR, and TCRdb holds only the in-frame ones, with some missing. This table holds over 95,000 clones, roughly 83% found once. The length of the CDR3 is 14 residues. From germline, CDR1 is MNHEY and CDR2 SVGAGI. Trimming removed 2 bases from V and 7 bases from J; junction bases left unmatched: 5. The data derive from a study of OX40 agonist ivuxolimab in advanced cancers. Study at large: Ivuxolimab, which is an agonistic anti-OX40 (CD134) antibody, was administered to the patients. Dose-escalation patients' cancers were hepatocellular carcinoma, melanoma, renal cell or head and neck cancer.

The TCR was taken from an adult with an advanced solid tumor such as melanoma, head and neck, liver or kidney cancer. This sample comprised CD4+ or CD8+ T cells sorted from blood, obtained in a trial of the OX40 agonist ivuxolimab. The chain carries TRBV6-5 and TRBJ1-5; 7 bases line up with TRBD1. The CDR3 here is CASSYPGQEQPQHF. Here the CDR3 DNA reads TGTGCCAGCAGTTACCCCGGACAGGAACAGCCCCAGCATTTT.